This T cell receptor beta chain derives from a study of cytomegalovirus exposure and HLA in healthy donors. Study observations and caveats: One later analysis, an examination of the 90 to 150 validation repertoires, found that first-cohort TCR clusters tended to co-occur in them. There were about 160 TCR beta chains listed as cytomegalovirus-associated.

As regards this clone: No antigen is known for it.

With 4 bases clipped from V and 8 bases from J, the junction kept 7 bases outside the gene matches. Per the germline V gene, CDR1 is LGHNA and CDR2 is YNFKEQ. The CDR3 is 15 amino acids. Assay: immunoSEQ multiplex PCR; the TCRdb copy retains only in-frame clones and omits some. Here the sample spans 110,000 to 150,000 clones, roughly nine tenths being singletons. Material: PBMCs. The rearrangement uses TRBV4-2 and TRBJ1-6; 8 bases agree with TRBD1. This clonotype was sampled from a man in his late teens or twenties in good health and CMV-seronegative. CDR3 sequence: CASSLEDRADSPLHF. The CDR3 DNA sequence: TGTGCCAGCAGCCTGGAGGACAGGGCTGATTCACCCCTCCACTTT.